This TCR beta chain comes out of a study of T-cell reconstitution after alpha-beta-depleted transplantation in children. The CDR3 spans 13 residues. With V trimmed by 3 bases and J by 2 bases, 3 bases remained unmatched. Germline CDR1 and CDR2: DFQATT and SNEGSKA (reference sequence). The library targeted TCRbeta and was prepared with unique molecular identifiers. Using its own MiXCR run on the PCR reads, TCRdb lists one record per CDR3 protein. The sample lists under 450,000 distinct CDR3 sequences; 13% were seen once. Sequencing used PBMCs, obtained from the stem cell graft. V gene TRBV20-1 combines with J gene TRBJ2-7; 8 positions match TRBD2. This clonotype originated in a human donor who donated a stem cell graft to a child with Fanconi anemia. For the CDR3, the DNA is TGCAGTGCTAGTATGGGACTAGCCTACGAGCAGTACTTC. Translated, it gives CSASMGLAYEQYF.